This section outlines one T cell receptor (beta chain) sequence together with its context. The data are from a study of T cells in Graves' hyperthyroidism and ophthalmopathy. It was RNA transcripts that yielded the amplified TCR beta CDR3 regions. A set of HTBI primers served as the primers for a first-round RT-PCR of the TCR CDR3. MiXCR, run by TCRdb on the multiplex PCR reads, gives a single entry per CDR3 protein. The repertoire holds some 500,000 distinct CDR3 sequences, roughly 16% seen once, with roughly 29% in the top ten. V shed 3 bases and J shed 4 bases, with 15 bases lying between them. Germline V gene data show CDR1 as SQVTM and CDR2 as ANQGSEA. This CDR3 has 14 amino acids.

The chain employs TRBV29-1 and TRBJ1-1; no definite D call. The receptor comes from a young woman with Graves' ophthalmopathy. The material sequenced was blood. CDR3 sequence (DNA): TGCAGCGTTGATGTTCCCACCGTTAGCACTGAAGCTTTCTTT. It translates to CSVDVPTVSTEAFF.